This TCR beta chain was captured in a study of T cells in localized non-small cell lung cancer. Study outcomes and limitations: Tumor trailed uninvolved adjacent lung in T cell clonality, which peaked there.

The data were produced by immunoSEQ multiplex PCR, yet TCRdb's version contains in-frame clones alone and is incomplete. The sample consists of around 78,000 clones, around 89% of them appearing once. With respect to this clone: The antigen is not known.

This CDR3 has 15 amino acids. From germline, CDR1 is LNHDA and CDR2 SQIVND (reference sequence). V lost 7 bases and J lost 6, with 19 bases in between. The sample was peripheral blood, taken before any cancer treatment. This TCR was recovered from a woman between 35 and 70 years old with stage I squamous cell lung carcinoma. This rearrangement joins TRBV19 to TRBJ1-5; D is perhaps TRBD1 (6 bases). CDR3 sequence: CASTDRSGGGQPQHF. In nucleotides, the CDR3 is TGTGCCAGTACCGACAGGTCCGGGGGGGGTCAGCCCCAGCATTTT.